The rows below give T cell receptor beta chains drawn from one sample of a study of blood T cell repertoires in COVID-19. Assay: immunoSEQ multiplex PCR; the TCRdb copy retains only in-frame clones and omits some. The table shows 120,000 to 150,000 clones, with 80% occurring only once. Sequenced material: peripheral blood. Every receptor here comes from a man aged 60 to 75 with active or convalescent COVID-19. Both conserved end residues are part of each CDR3. D genes are given only for firm matches. Not every row has a clone size; where given, it reads once, few, many or a size class.

TRBV11-2	NA	TRBJ1-6	16	TRBD1	CASSQRAGTGYSPLHF	TGTGCCAGCAGCCAACGTGCCGGGACAGGGTATTCACCCCTCCACTTT
TRBV6-2/TRBV6-3	NA	TRBJ1-2	16	TRBD1	CASSKEPPGTAEGYTF	TGTGCCAGCAGTAAAGAACCCCCCGGGACAGCGGAAGGCTACACCTTC
TRBV19	few	TRBJ2-1	15	TRBD1	CASSIGGQGYNEQFF	TGTGCCAGTAGTATAGGGGGACAGGGGTACAATGAGCAGTTCTTC
TRBV4-1	NA	TRBJ2-1	17	NA	CASSQDPAGLSYNEQFF	TGCGCCAGCAGCCAAGACCCAGCGGGCTTATCCTACAATGAGCAGTTCTTC
TRBV6-1	NA	TRBJ1-5	14	NA	CASSEGGGWQPQHF	TGTGCCAGCAGTGAAGGAGGGGGTTGGCAGCCCCAGCATTTT
TRBV2	NA	TRBJ2-3	17	NA	CASSRGGGGTLTDTQYF	TGTGCCAGCAGTAGAGGAGGAGGCGGAACCCTCACAGATACGCAGTATTTT
TRBV7-9	many	TRBJ2-7	12	NA	CASSLEQVEQYF	TGTGCCAGCAGCTTAGAGCAAGTCGAGCAGTACTTC
TRBV18	NA	TRBJ1-2	14	NA	CASSPGTQSEGYTF	TGTGCCAGCTCACCAGGGACACAAAGCGAAGGCTACACCTTC
TRBV29-1	NA	TRBJ1-1	14	NA	CSIMEGRMNTEAFF	TGCAGCATAATGGAGGGACGGATGAACACTGAAGCTTTCTTT
TRBV28	few	TRBJ2-1	14	TRBD2	CASTSPGGFNEQFF	TGTGCCAGCACCTCCCCGGGGGGGTTCAATGAGCAGTTCTTC
TRBV6-5	NA	TRBJ2-7	14	NA	CASSYDRLSYEQYF	TGTGCCAGCAGTTACGACAGGTTGTCCTACGAGCAGTACTTC
TRBV18	NA	TRBJ1-1	14	TRBD1	CASSPLTGDTEAFF	TGTGCCAGCTCACCCTTGACAGGGGACACTGAAGCTTTCTTT
TRBV25-1	NA	TRBJ1-1	14	NA	CASSGGLMNTEAFF	TGTGCCAGCAGTGGGGGACTCATGAACACTGAAGCTTTCTTT
TRBV13	NA	TRBJ2-7	12	NA	CASSLPPYEQYF	TGTGCCAGCAGCCTTCCTCCCTACGAGCAGTACTTC
TRBV14	NA	TRBJ1-1	12	NA	CASSPGAFVAFF	TGTGCCAGCAGTCCTGGGGCTTTCGTGGCTTTCTTT
TRBV5-5	NA	TRBJ1-2	12	NA	CASSLWASGYTF	TGTGCCAGCAGCTTGTGGGCTAGCGGCTACACCTTC
TRBV9	NA	TRBJ2-7	14	NA	CASSVGAAGYEQYF	TGTGCCAGCAGCGTAGGGGCGGCGGGCTACGAGCAGTACTTC
TRBV19	NA	TRBJ2-7	13	TRBD2	CASSRLAGYEQYF	TGTGCCAGTTCCCGGCTAGCGGGCTACGAGCAGTACTTC
TRBV29-1	NA	TRBJ2-7	13	NA	CSVKGQGIHEQYF	TGCAGCGTTAAAGGGCAGGGAATCCACGAGCAGTACTTC
TRBV28	NA	TRBJ1-5	14	TRBD1	CASRLQGAGQPQHF	TGTGCCAGCAGACTACAGGGGGCCGGGCAGCCCCAGCATTTT
TRBV25-1	NA	TRBJ2-3	17	TRBD2	CARTGTSGLWGTDTQYF	TGTGCCAGGACAGGGACTAGCGGGTTGTGGGGCACAGATACGCAGTATTTT
TRBV18	NA	TRBJ2-7	16	NA	CASSPRGGARSYEQYF	TGTGCCAGCTCACCCCGGGGTGGTGCCCGCTCCTACGAGCAGTACTTC
TRBV19	NA	TRBJ1-6	13	TRBD1	CASSNRGDSPLHF	TGTGCCAGTAGTAACAGGGGAGATTCACCCCTCCACTTT
TRBV5-1	once	TRBJ2-1	13	NA	CASSLTLINEQFF	TGCGCCAGCAGCTTGACACTAATCAATGAGCAGTTCTTC
TRBV7-2	NA	TRBJ2-7	16	TRBD2	CASSLAPSGLSYEQYF	TGTGCCAGCAGCTTAGCGCCTAGCGGGTTATCCTACGAGCAGTACTTC
TRBV6-5	NA	TRBJ2-7	16	TRBD2	CASSYGTAGGSYEQYF	TGTGCCAGCAGTTACGGGACAGCGGGAGGATCTTACGAGCAGTACTTC
TRBV5-1	NA	TRBJ1-5	14	TRBD1	CASSLDRGNQPQHF	TGCGCCAGCAGCTTGGACAGGGGAAATCAGCCCCAGCATTTT
TRBV3-1/TRBV3-2	once	TRBJ2-3	14	NA	CASSLTQSTDTQYF	TGTGCCAGCAGCCTCACGCAGAGCACAGATACGCAGTATTTT
TRBV4-3	NA	TRBJ2-5	17	NA	CASSQDLTAPGMETQYF	TGCGCCAGCAGCCAAGATCTGACAGCGCCGGGTATGGAGACCCAGTACTTC
TRBV2	NA	TRBJ2-4	16	NA	CASSERSTLAKNIQYF	TGTGCCAGCAGTGAAAGGTCGACACTAGCCAAAAACATTCAGTACTTC
TRBV9	many	TRBJ1-6	13	NA	CASSSGNNSPLHF	TGTGCCAGCAGTTCCGGGAATAATTCACCCCTCCACTTT
TRBV7-4	NA	TRBJ1-5	16	NA	CASSAPREGAGQPQHF	TGTGCCAGCAGCGCCCCCCGGGAGGGTGCGGGGCAGCCCCAGCATTTT
TRBV30	once	TRBJ2-3	19	TRBD2	CAWSDGTHSGRPATDTQYF	TGTGCCTGGAGCGACGGGACCCATAGCGGGAGGCCCGCAACAGATACGCAGTATTTT
TRBV6-1	NA	TRBJ1-6	16	NA	CASSEDQPDYNSPLHF	TGTGCCAGCAGTGAAGATCAACCAGATTATAATTCACCCCTCCACTTT
TRBV18	NA	TRBJ1-6	14	NA	CASSPPGSDSPLHF	TGTGCCAGCTCACCACCAGGGAGCGATTCACCCCTCCACTTT
TRBV30	few	TRBJ2-2	16	NA	CAWSFLGAANTGELFF	TGTGCCTGGAGTTTTTTGGGGGCCGCGAACACCGGGGAGCTGTTTTTT
TRBV2	NA	TRBJ1-2	14	NA	CASSEAFSLNGYTF	TGTGCCAGCAGTGAAGCGTTCTCCCTAAATGGCTACACCTTC
TRBV2	NA	TRBJ2-5	13	NA	CANQGDSQETQYF	TGTGCCAACCAAGGAGACTCCCAAGAGACCCAGTACTTC
TRBV5-1	NA	TRBJ1-3	17	TRBD1	CASSFSGTGGSGNTIYF	TGCGCCAGCAGCTTTTCCGGGACAGGGGGATCTGGAAACACCATATATTTT
TRBV18	NA	TRBJ2-7	14	NA	CASSPTQGEGEQYF	TGTGCCAGCTCACCAACACAGGGAGAGGGCGAGCAGTACTTC
TRBV10-3	NA	TRBJ2-7	14	TRBD1	CAISATGGSYEQYF	TGTGCCATCAGTGCGACAGGGGGATCCTACGAGCAGTACTTC
TRBV19	once	TRBJ1-2	15	TRBD1	CASSIKGARGYGYTF	TGTGCCAGTAGTATCAAGGGGGCGCGTGGCTATGGCTACACCTTC
TRBV23-1	NA	TRBJ1-6	19	TRBD1	CASSHTIHRDRAYNSPLHF	TGCGCCAGCAGTCATACGATACACCGGGACAGGGCCTATAATTCACCCCTCCACTTT
TRBV10-3	few	TRBJ1-4	16	NA	CAISETTSKVGEKLFF	TGTGCCATCAGTGAGACAACGTCAAAGGTGGGCGAAAAACTGTTTTTT
TRBV28	NA	TRBJ2-5	16	TRBD2	CASSLPGLADQETQYF	TGTGCCAGCAGTTTGCCAGGACTAGCGGATCAAGAGACCCAGTACTTC
TRBV4-2	NA	TRBJ2-7	17	TRBD2	CASSYWTSGQRDYEQYF	TGTGCCAGCAGCTACTGGACTAGCGGGCAGAGGGACTACGAGCAGTACTTC
TRBV5-1	NA	TRBJ2-7	15	TRBD2	CASSLKGGLTYEQYF	TGCGCCAGCAGCTTGAAGGGAGGGCTTACCTACGAGCAGTACTTC
TRBV7-9	NA	TRBJ2-7	15	NA	CASSPPGISSYEQYF	TGTGCCAGCAGCCCCCCCGGGATCAGCTCCTACGAGCAGTACTTC
TRBV6-5	NA	TRBJ2-1	15	TRBD2	CASSTPSGQDNEQFF	TGTGCCAGCAGTACACCTAGCGGCCAAGACAATGAGCAGTTCTTC